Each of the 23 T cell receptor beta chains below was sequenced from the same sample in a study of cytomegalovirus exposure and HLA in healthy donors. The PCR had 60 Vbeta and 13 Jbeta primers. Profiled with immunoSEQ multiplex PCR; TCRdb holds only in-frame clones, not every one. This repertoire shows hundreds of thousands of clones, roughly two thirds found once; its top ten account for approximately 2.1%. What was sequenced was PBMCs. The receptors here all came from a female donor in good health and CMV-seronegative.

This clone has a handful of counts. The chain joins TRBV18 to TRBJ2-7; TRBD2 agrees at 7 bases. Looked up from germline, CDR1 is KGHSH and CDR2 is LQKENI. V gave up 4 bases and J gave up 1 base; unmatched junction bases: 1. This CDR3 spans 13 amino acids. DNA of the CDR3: TGTGCCAGCTCACTGGGACTATCCTACGAGCAGTACTTC. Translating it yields CASSLGLSYEQYF.

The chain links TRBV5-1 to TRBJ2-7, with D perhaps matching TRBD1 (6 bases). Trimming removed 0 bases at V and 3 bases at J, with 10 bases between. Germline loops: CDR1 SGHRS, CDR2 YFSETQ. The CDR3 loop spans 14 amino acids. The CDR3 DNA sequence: TGCGCCAGCAGCTTGGCCAGGGGAATCTACGAGCAGTACTTC. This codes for CASSLARGIYEQYF.

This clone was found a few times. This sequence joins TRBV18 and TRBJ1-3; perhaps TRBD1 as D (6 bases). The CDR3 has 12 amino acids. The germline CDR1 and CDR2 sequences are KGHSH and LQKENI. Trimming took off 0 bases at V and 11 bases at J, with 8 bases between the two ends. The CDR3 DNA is TGTGCCAGCTCACCACCGTCAGGGGCCATATATTTT. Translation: CASSPPSGAIYF. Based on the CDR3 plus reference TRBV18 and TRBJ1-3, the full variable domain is NAGVMQNPRHLVRRRGQEARLRCSPMKGHSHVYWYRQLPEEGLKFMVYLQKENIIDESGMPKERFSAEFPKEGPSILRIQQVVRGDSAAYFCASSPPSGAIYFGEGSWLTVV.

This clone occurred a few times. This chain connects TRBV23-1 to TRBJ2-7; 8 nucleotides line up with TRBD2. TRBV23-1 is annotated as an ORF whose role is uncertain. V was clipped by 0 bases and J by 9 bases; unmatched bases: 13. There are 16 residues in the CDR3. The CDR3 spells CASSQSQRERGLGQYF. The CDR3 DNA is TGCGCCAGCAGTCAATCGCAGCGGGAGCGGGGCTTAGGGCAGTACTTC.

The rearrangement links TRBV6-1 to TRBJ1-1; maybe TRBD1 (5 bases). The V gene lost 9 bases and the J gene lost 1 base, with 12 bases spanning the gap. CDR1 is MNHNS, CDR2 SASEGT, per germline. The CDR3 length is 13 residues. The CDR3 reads CASSRRENTEAFF. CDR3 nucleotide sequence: TGTGCCAGTTCCCGCAGGGAGAACACTGAAGCTTTCTTT.

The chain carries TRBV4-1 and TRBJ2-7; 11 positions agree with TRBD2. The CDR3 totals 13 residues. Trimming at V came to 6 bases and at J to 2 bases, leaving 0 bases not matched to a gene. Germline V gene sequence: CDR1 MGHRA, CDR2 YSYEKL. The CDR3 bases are TGCGCCAGCAGACTAGCGGGAGCCTACGAGCAGTACTTC. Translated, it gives CASRLAGAYEQYF.

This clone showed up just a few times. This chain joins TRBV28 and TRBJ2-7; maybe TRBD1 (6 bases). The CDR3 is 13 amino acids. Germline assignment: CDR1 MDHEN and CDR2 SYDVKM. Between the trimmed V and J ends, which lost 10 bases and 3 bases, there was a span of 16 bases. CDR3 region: CAIARDTDYEQYF. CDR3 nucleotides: TGTGCCATCGCCCGGGACACAGACTACGAGCAGTACTTC.

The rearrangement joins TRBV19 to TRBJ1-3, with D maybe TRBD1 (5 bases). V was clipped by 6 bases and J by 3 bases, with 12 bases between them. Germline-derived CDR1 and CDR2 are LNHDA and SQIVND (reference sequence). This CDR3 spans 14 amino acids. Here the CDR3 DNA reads TGTGCCAGTAGCAGTACAGGCGGTGGAAACACCATATATTTT. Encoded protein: CASSSTGGGNTIYF.

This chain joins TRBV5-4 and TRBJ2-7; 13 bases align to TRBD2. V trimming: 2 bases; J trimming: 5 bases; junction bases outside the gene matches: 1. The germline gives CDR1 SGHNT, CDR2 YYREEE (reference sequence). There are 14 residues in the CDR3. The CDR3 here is CASSFGLAGDEQYF. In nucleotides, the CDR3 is TGTGCCAGCAGCTTCGGACTAGCGGGAGACGAGCAGTACTTC. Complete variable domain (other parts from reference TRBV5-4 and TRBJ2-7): ETGVTQSPTHLIKTRGQQVTLRCSSQSGHNTVSWYQQALGQGPQFIFQYYREEENGRGNFPPRFSGLQFPNYSSELNVNALELDDSALYLCASSFGLAGDEQYFGPGTRLTVT.

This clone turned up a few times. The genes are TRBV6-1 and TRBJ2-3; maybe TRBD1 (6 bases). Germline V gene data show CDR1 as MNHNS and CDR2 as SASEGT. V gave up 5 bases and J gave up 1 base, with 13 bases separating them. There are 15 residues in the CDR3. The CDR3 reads CASSFTGSRTDTQYF. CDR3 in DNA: TGTGCCAGCAGTTTTACAGGGAGTCGCACAGATACGCAGTATTTT.

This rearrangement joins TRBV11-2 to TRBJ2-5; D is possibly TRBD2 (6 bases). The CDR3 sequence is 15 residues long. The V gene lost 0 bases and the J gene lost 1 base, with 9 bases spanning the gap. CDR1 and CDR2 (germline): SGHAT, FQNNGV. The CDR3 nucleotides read TGTGCCAGCAGCTTAGAGGGGCGGGGCCAAGAGACCCAGTACTTC. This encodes CASSLEGRGQETQYF.

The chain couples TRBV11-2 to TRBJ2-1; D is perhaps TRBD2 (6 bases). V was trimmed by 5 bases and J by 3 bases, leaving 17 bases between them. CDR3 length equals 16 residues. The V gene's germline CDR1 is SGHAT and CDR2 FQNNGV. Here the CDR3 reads CASSLRASDSYNEQFF. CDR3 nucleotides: TGTGCCAGCAGCCTTAGGGCTAGCGATAGCTACAATGAGCAGTTCTTC.

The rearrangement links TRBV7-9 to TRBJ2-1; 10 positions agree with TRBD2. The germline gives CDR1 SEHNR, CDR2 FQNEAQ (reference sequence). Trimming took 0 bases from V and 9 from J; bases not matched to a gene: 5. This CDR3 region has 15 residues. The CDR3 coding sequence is TGTGCCAGCAGCTTAGCTAGCGGGAGGCCAGGTGAGCAGTTCTTC. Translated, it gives CASSLASGRPGEQFF.

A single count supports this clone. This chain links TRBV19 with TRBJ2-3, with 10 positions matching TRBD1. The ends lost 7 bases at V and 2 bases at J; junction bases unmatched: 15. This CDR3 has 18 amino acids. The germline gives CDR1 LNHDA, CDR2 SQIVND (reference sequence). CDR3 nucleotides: TGTGCCAGTACCAACCCGGGGGGGGGACAGGGGTTCACAGATACGCAGTATTTT. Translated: CASTNPGGGQGFTDTQYF.

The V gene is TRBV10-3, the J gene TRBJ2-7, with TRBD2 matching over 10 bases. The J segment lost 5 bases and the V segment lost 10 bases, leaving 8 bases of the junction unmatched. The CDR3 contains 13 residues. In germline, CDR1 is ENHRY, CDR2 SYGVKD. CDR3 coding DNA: TGTGCCACCACTAGCGGGACCTTCCACGAGCAGTACTTC. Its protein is CATTSGTFHEQYF.

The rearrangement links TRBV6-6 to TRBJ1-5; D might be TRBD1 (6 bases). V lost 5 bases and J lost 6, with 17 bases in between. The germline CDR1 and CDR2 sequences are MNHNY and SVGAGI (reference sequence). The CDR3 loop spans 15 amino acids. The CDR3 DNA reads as TGTGCCAGCAGTGGGACAAGGGGTGGGGTTCAGCCCCAGCATTTT. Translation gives CASSGTRGGVQPQHF.

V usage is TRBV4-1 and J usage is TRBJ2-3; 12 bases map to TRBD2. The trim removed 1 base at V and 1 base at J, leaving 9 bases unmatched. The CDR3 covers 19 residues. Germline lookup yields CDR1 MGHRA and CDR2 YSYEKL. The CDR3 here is CASSQGLAGVGVGTDTQYF. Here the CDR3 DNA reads TGCGCCAGCAGCCAAGGACTAGCGGGAGTGGGGGTTGGCACAGATACGCAGTATTTT.

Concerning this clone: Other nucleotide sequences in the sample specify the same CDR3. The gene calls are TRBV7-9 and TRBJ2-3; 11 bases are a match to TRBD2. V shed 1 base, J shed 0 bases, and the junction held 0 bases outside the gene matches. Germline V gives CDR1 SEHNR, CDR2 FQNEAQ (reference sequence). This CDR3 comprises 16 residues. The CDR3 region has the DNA TGTGCCAGCAGCTTAGGGACTAGCGGGAGCACAGATACGCAGTATTTT. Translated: CASSLGTSGSTDTQYF.

The CDR3 DNA follows: TGTGCCAGCAGCTTCCGGGACAATCAGCCCCAGCATTTT. Protein sequence: CASSFRDNQPQHF. The chain recombines TRBV11-2 with TRBJ1-5; D not certain. V dropped 3 bases and J dropped 3 bases, with 6 bases sitting between them. The CDR3 sequence is 13 residues long. Germline-derived CDR1 and CDR2 are SGHAT and FQNNGV.

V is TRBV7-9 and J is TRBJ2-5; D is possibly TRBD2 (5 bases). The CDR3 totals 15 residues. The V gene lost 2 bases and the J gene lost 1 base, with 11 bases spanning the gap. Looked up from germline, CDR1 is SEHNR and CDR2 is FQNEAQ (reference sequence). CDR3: CASSLIRRFQETQYF. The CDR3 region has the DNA TGTGCCAGCAGCTTAATCAGGAGGTTCCAAGAGACCCAGTACTTC.

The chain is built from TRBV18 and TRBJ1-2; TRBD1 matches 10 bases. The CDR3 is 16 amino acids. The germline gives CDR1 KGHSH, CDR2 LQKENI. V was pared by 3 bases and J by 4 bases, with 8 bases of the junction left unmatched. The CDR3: CASSPTDRGDAYGYTF. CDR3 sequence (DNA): TGTGCCAGCTCACCGACGGACAGGGGGGACGCCTATGGCTACACCTTC.

The CDR3 sequence: CASSLDRDTEAFF. In DNA, the CDR3 is TGTGCCAGCAGTCTTGACAGGGATACTGAAGCTTTCTTT. The chain carries TRBV2 and TRBJ1-1, with TRBD1 matching 7 bases. J lost 5 bases, V lost 5 bases, and 5 bases had no gene match. Germline CDR1 reads SNHLY; CDR2 reads FYNNEI. This CDR3 is built from 13 residues.

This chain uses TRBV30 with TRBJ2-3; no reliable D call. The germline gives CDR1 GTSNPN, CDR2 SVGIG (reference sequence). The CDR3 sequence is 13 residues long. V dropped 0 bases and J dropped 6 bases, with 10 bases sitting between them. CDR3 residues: CAWSVRREDTQYF. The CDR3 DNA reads TGTGCCTGGAGTGTACGTAGAGAGGATACGCAGTATTTT.